This T cell receptor (beta chain) was captured by sequencing in a study of blood T cell repertoires in COVID-19 (dated by TCRdb to the early 2020s). Regarding the research as a whole: Collaborator samples came from the United States, Italy and Spain and covered acute and convalescent phases of COVID-19. Deeply sampled blood TCRbeta repertoires from subjects exposed to, actively infected with, or recovered from COVID-19 were included in the dataset. The prospective study material was composed of cDNA or gDNA derived from T cells, B-cell-depleted T cells, or PBMCs. The samples were drawn from the first 160 participants of the ongoing ImmuneRACE study and from over 950 subjects provided by 6 global collaborators. A freely available public database, intended as a resource for researchers studying the immune response to SARS-CoV-2, is where the repertoires were released. Sample metadata almost always included a de-identified subject ID, COVID-19 status, age in years and sex. HLA class I and class II types, where available, came from metadata supplied by the sample provider rather than from assay-based typing. Overall study outcomes, separate from this receptor: Clinical and demographic metadata were provided uncurated, with the amount varying by source and participant.

At the junction V is shortened by 1 base and J by 1 base; bases outside the gene matches: 6. The germline V gene encodes CDR1 SGHRS and CDR2 YFSETQ. The CDR3 sequence holds 16 residues, the cysteine and phenylalanine included. Left in the record is the CDR3 DNA by itself, 48 bases read in frame from the first base. TCRbeta CDR3 regions were amplified from genomic DNA using the immunoSEQ Assay, a bias-controlled multiplex PCR. The authors' analysis ran thus. The number of nucleated cells in each sample was estimated from the amplification of reference gene primers within the assay. To quantify the absolute abundance of each unique TCRbeta CDR3 rearrangement, sequence reads were collapsed and filtered. For each sample, productive Simpson clonality was calculated as the square root of Simpson's diversity index over productive rearrangements. What TCRdb holds here is the immuneACCESS table cut down to in-frame rearrangements. Part of the clones is not present; checked against another copy, under half of the missing clones reflect an unresolved V gene, and the others are unexplained. The V and J calls and clone size come from that table; D and trimming were worked out from the DNA. Across this sample there are 200,000 or so clones, with about nine tenths seen only once. The ten biggest clones cover approximately 6.1% of the sample.

Collaborating institutions collected whole blood in K2EDTA tubes following their own protocols. For TCRbeta analysis, collaborators shipped samples as frozen whole blood, isolated PBMCs, or DNA extracted from either of those sample types. As to this clone: Its antigen is still unknown. Base qualities were left out, and no much larger clone turns up one base away.

This receptor was taken from an elderly man with acute or convalescent COVID-19. The V gene is TRBV5-1 and the J gene is TRBJ2-3; 7 of the junction bases match TRBD2. Material for sequencing was peripheral blood. The CDR3 loop reads CASSLSLAVGTDTQYF. Here is the DNA: TGCGCCAGCAGCTTGTCCCTAGCGGTAGGCACAGATACGCAGTATTTT.